The present T cell receptor (beta chain) was sequenced within a study of cytomegalovirus exposure and HLA in healthy donors. The PCR was carried out with 60 Vbeta primers and 13 Jbeta primers. Sequenced by immunoSEQ multiplex PCR; TCRdb stores in-frame clones only, minus some. There are about 61,000 clones in the sample; over 75% occur only once, and about 1.5% lies in the top ten. Trimming left V 5 bases short and J 6 bases short, with 17 bases between. Germline loops: CDR1 MNHNS, CDR2 SASEGT. This CDR3 is 15 amino acids long. Study outcomes and limitations: One variant, a missense change in DCLRE1C, was linked in a later analysis to TCR beta V- and J-gene trimming. The investigators catalogued some 160 TCR beta chains as cytomegalovirus-associated.

A remark on this clone: Its antigen is not known.

What was sequenced was PBMCs. This sequence was found in a man between 18 and 35 years old in good health and CMV-seronegative. The rearrangement uses TRBV6-1 and TRBJ1-5; tentatively, D is TRBD1 (6 bases). CDR3 in DNA: TGTGCCAGCAGTAACGGGACACCCGGAGGTCAGCCCCAGCATTTT. Its translation: CASSNGTPGGQPQHF.